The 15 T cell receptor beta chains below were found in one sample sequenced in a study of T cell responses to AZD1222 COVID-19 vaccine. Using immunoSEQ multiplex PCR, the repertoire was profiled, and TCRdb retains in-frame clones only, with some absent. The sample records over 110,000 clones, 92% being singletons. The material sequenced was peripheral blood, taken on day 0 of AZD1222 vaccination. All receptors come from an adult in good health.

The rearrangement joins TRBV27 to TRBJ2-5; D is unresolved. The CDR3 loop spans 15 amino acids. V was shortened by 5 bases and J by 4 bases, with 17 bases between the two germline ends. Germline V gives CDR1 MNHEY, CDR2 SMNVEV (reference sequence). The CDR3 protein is CASSLGRWAGETQYF. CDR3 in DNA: TGTGCCAGCAGTCTCGGTAGATGGGCCGGAGAGACCCAGTACTTC.

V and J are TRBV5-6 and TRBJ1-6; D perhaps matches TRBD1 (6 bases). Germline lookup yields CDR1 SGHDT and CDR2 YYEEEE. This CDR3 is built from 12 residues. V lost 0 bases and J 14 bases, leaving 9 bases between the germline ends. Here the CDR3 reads CASSLDRAALHF. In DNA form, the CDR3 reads TGTGCCAGCAGCTTGGACAGGGCGGCCCTCCACTTT.

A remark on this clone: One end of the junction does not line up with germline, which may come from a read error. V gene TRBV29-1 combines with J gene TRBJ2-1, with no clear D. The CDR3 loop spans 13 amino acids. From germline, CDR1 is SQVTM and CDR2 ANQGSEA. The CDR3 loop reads CSVLPSSHNEQFF. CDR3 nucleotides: TGCAGCGTACTACCCAGCTCCCACAATGAGCAGTTCTTC.

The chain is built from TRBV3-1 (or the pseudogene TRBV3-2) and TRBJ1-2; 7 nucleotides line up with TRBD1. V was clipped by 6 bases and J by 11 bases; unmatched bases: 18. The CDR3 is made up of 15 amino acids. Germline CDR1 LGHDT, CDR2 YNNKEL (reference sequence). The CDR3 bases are TGTGCCAGCAGACCCGAGGAGGGGACAGCCGGAGGTTACACCTTC. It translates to CASRPEEGTAGGYTF.

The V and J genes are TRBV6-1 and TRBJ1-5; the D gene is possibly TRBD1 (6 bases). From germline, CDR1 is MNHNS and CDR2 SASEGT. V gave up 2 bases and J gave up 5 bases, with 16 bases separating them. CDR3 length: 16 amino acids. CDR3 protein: CASSESLGGGHQPQHF. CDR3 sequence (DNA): TGTGCCAGCAGTGAATCTCTGGGGGGGGGCCATCAGCCCCAGCATTTT.

The CDR3 nucleotides are TGTGCCAGCAGTGACATAGCGGGAGGGCCCGACGAGCAGTACTTC. It encodes CASSDIAGGPDEQYF. The rearrangement joins TRBV6-1 to TRBJ2-7; 11 bases map to TRBD2. The CDR3 is 15 residues long. Germline V gene lookup returns CDR1 MNHNS and CDR2 SASEGT. Germline trimming cut 3 bases from V and 5 bases from J; bases unmatched to any gene: 6.

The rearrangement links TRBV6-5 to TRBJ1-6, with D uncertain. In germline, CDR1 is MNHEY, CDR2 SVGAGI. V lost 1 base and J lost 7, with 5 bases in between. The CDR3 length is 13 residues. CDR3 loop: CASSYFWNSPLHF. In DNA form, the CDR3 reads TGTGCCAGCAGTTACTTTTGGAATTCACCCCTCCACTTT.

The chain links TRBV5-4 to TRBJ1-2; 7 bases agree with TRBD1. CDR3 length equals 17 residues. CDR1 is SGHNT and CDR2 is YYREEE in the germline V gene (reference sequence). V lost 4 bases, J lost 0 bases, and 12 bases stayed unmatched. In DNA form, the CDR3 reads TGTGCCAGCAGCCGCATTGTGGACAGGAGAGCTAACTATGGCTACACCTTC. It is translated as CASSRIVDRRANYGYTF.

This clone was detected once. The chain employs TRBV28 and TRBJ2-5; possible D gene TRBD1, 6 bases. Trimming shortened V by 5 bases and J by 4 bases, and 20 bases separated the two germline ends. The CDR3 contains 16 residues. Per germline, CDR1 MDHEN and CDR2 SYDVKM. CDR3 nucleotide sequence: TGTGCCAGCAGTCTACGACAAGGCCGAGGGGGAGAGACCCAGTACTTC. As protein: CASSLRQGRGGETQYF.

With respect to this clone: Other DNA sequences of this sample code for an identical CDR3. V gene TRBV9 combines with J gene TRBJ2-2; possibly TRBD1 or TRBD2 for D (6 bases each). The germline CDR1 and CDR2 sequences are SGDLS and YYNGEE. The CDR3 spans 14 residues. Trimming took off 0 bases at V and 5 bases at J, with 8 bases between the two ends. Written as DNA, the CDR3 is TGTGCCAGCAGCGTAGGGGGGGCGACCGGGGAGCTGTTTTTT. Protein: CASSVGGATGELFF.

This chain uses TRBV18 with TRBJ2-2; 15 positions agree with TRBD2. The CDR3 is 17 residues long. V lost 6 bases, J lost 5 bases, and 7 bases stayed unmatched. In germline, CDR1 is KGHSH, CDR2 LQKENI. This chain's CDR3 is CASSPGTSGRMTGELFF. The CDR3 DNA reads TGTGCCAGCTCCCCGGGGACTAGCGGGAGGATGACCGGGGAGCTGTTTTTT.

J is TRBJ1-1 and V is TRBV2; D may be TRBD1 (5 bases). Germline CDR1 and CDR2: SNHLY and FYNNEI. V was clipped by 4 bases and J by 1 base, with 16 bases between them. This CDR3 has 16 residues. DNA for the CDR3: TGTGCCAGCAGTGGTAATAGGGACCTATCGAACACTGAAGCTTTCTTT. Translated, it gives CASSGNRDLSNTEAFF.

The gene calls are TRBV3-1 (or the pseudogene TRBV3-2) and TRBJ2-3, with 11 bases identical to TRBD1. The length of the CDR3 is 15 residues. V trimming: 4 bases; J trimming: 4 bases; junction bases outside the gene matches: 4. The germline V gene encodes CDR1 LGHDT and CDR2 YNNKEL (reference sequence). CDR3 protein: CASSPGTGGADTQYF. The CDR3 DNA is TGTGCCAGCAGCCCGGGGACAGGGGGTGCAGATACGCAGTATTTT.

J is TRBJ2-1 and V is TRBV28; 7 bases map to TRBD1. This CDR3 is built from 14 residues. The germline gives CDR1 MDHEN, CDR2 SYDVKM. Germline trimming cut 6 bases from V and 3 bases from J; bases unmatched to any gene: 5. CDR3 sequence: CASRSDRDYNEQFF. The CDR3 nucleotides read TGTGCCAGCAGGTCTGACAGGGACTACAATGAGCAGTTCTTC.

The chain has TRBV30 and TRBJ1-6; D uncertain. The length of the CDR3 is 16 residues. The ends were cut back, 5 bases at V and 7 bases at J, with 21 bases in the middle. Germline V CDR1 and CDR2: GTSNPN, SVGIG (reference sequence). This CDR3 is CAWGPASRTENSPLHF. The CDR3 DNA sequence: TGTGCCTGGGGCCCTGCGTCCAGGACCGAGAATTCACCCCTCCACTTT.